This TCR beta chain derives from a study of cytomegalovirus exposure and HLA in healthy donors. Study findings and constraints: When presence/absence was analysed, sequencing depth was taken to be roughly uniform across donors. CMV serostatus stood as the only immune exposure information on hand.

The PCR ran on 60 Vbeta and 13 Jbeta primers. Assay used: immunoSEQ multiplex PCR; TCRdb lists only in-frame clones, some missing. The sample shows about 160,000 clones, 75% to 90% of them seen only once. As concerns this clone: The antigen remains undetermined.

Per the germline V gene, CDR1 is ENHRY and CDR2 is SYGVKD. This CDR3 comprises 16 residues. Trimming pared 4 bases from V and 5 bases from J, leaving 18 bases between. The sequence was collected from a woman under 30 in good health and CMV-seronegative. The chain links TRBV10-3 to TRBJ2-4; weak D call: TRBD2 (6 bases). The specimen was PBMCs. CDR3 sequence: CAISGGGRGGENIQYF. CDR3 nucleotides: TGTGCCATCAGTGGGGGAGGAAGGGGAGGCGAAAACATTCAGTACTTC.